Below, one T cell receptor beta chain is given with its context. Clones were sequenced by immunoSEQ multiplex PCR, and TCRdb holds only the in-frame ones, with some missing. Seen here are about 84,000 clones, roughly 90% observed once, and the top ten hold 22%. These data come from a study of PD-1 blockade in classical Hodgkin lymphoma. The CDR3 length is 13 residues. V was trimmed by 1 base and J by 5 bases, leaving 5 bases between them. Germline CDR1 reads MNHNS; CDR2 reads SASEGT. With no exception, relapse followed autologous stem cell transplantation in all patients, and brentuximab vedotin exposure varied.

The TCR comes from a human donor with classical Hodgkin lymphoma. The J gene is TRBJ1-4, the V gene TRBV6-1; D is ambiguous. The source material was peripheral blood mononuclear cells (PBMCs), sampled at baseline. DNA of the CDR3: TGTGCCAGCAGTGAAGAGGAGAATGAAAAACTGTTTTTT. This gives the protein CASSEEENEKLFF.